This T cell receptor (beta chain) was retrieved from a study of spatial heterogeneity in lung cancer. Study details: When available, follow-up PBMC samples taken a median of roughly 2 years after resection were sequenced. TCR and UMI combinations that were unique each appeared, on average, more than ten times in raw reads. Overall study results and limits: Ubiquitous expanded tumor TCRs showed up in blood more at resection than follow-up.

Carried by each TCR cDNA molecule was a unique molecular identifier. Each CDR3 protein gets one entry after TCRdb re-called the 5' RACE reads with MiXCR. The sample comprises 45,000 to 65,000 distinct CDR3 sequences, around 7% of which are singletons, and roughly 35% rests with the top ten. Regarding this clonotype: Its antigen remains unknown.

Germline loops: CDR1 DFQATT, CDR2 SNEGSKA (reference sequence). The CDR3 is 13 residues long. The V end was cut by 6 bases, the J end by 2 bases, with 13 bases between. Noted time point: blood at routine non-recurrence follow-up after resection. Unsorted samples of tumor, nontumor lung or frozen PBMC had their whole RNA sequenced. Sequences were derived from PBMCs, sampled at follow-up. The chain recombines TRBV20-1 with TRBJ2-5, with D possibly matching TRBD1 (6 bases). This TCR was sampled from a female donor with early-stage non-small cell lung cancer. Here the CDR3 DNA reads TGCAGTGCAACAAGGACAGTTCAAGAGACCCAGTACTTC. It yields the protein CSATRTVQETQYF.